This TCR beta chain was identified during a study of cytomegalovirus exposure and HLA in healthy donors. Vbeta (60) and Jbeta (13) primers were used in the PCR. Authors' data handling: It was a later analysis that counted roughly 80 million unique TCR beta chains, of which approximately 11 million were shared. Sequencing used immunoSEQ multiplex PCR; TCRdb keeps in-frame clones, though not all of them. The V and J calls and clone size were taken over from that table, and D and trimming were inferred from the DNA. The sample includes around 110,000 clones, 55% to 75% of them seen just once. A word on this clone: Its antigen is still unknown.

The CDR3 runs 19 residues. Germline values: CDR1 MDHEN, CDR2 SYDVKM. After removal of 6 bases from V and 4 bases from J, the junction contained 13 bases not matched to a gene. Study-wide points: A few V segments could not be told apart, such as TRBV6-2 and TRBV6-3, and were left out. It was likely that a cluster of highly shared sequence variants was a sequencing artifact.

This sequence joins TRBV28 and TRBJ2-2; TRBD2 matches 14 bases. The sequenced sample was PBMCs. The receptor was isolated from a man aged 30 to 45 in good health and CMV-seropositive. The CDR3, as DNA: TGTGCCAGCAGCCCGCGGACTAGCGGGAGGATAGGTCGCACCGGGGAGCTGTTTTTT. Translated: CASSPRTSGRIGRTGELFF.